This T cell receptor beta chain is from a study of CD8+ T cells in alopecia areata. This CDR3 has 13 residues. Germline V CDR1 and CDR2: SQVTM, ANQGSEA. The ends were cut back, 6 bases at V and 2 bases at J, with 13 bases in the middle. It was cDNA, reverse transcribed from extracted RNA, that served as the sequencing template. This table comes from immunoSEQ multiplex PCR, and its TCRdb copy is limited to in-frame clones, with some not included. Of 110,000 or so clones detected, more than 30% appear once; the ten largest clones hold roughly 3.3%. The TCR was taken from a human donor with alopecia areata. The J gene is TRBJ2-5, the V gene TRBV29-1; D might be TRBD1 (7 bases). Sequenced input: CD4+ T cells sorted from blood. Written as DNA, the CDR3 is TGCAGCGTCGCGGGACAGCTACAAGAGACCCAGTACTTC. Protein: CSVAGQLQETQYF.